The TCR beta chain described here comes from a study of cytomegalovirus exposure and HLA in healthy donors. Study observations and caveats: TCR beta sequences reportedly predicted the HLA-A and HLA-B alleles of most subjects accurately. Cytomegalovirus-associated status was assigned to 150 or so TCR beta chains. Among the CMV-associated chains, a few were confirmed in vitro as specific for CMV antigens.

The V gene's germline CDR1 is LNHDA and CDR2 SQIVND (reference sequence). This CDR3 contains 15 residues. Trimming cost V 4 bases and J 4 bases, with 14 bases left between them. PCR employed 60 Vbeta and 13 Jbeta primers. Assay used: immunoSEQ multiplex PCR; TCRdb lists only in-frame clones, some missing. The table includes over 150,000 clones, roughly four fifths detected once. As regards this clone: Its antigen is still unknown.

The receptor's source is a woman aged 30 to 39 in good health and CMV-seropositive. The sample was PBMCs. This chain joins TRBV19 and TRBJ2-1; D not certain. In DNA, the CDR3 is TGTGCCAGTAGTACAATGGGCGCCACGTACAATGAGCAGTTCTTC. It yields the protein CASSTMGATYNEQFF.